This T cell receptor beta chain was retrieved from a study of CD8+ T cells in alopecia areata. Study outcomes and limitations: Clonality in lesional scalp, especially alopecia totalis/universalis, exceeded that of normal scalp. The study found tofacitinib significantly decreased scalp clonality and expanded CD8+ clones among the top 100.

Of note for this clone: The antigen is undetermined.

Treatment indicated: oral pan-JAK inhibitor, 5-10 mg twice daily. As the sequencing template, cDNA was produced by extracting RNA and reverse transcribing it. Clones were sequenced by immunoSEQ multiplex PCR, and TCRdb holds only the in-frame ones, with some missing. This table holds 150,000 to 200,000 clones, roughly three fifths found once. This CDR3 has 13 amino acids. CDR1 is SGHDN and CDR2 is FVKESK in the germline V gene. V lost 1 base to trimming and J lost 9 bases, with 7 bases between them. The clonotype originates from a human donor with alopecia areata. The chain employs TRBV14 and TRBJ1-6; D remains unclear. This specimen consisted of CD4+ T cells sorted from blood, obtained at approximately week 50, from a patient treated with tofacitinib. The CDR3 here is CASSQVPGSPLHF. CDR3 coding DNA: TGTGCCAGCAGCCAAGTTCCTGGTTCACCCCTCCACTTT.